This T cell receptor (beta chain) was identified during a study of control samples from healthy donors and cancer patients. Profiling relied on immunoSEQ multiplex PCR, and the TCRdb table lists in-frame clones only, not all of them. The sample includes under 130,000 clones, 80% to 90% of them seen just once. The CDR3 sequence is 13 residues long. Germline CDR1 is SQVTM and CDR2 is ANQGSEA. V was pared by 5 bases and J by 6 bases, with 13 bases between. This sequence joins TRBV29-1 and TRBJ1-4, with D possibly matching TRBD1 (5 bases). Input material: blood. The TCR was taken from a woman between 50 and 59 years old in good health. This chain's CDR3 is CSVWGGRDEKLFF. For the CDR3, the DNA is TGCAGCGTTTGGGGGGGAAGGGATGAAAAACTGTTTTTT.